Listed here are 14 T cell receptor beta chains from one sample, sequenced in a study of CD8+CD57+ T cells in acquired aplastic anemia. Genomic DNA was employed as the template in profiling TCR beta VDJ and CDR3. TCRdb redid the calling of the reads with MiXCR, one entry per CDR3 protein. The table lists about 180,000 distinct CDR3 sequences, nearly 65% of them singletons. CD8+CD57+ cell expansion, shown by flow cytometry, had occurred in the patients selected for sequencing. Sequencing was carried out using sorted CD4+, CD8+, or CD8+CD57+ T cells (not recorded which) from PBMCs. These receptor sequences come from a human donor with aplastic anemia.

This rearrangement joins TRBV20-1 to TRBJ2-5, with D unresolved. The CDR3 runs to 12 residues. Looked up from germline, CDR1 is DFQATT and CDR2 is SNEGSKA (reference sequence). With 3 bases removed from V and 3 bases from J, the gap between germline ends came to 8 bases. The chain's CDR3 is CSASDGEETQYF. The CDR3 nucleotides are TGCAGTGCTAGTGACGGTGAAGAGACCCAGTACTTC.

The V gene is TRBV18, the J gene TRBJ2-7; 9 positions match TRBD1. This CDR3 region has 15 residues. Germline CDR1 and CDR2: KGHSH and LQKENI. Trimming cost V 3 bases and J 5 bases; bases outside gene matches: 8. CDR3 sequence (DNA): TGTGCCAGCTCACCGGGGACAGGGAGGGTTCACGAGCAGTACTTC. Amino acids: CASSPGTGRVHEQYF.

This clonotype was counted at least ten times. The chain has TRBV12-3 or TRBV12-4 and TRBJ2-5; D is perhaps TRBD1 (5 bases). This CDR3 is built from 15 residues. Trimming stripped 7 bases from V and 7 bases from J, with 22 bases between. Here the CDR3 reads CASTLGAATQGTQYF. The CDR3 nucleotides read TGTGCCAGCACCCTTGGGGCTGCTACTCAGGGGACCCAGTACTTC.

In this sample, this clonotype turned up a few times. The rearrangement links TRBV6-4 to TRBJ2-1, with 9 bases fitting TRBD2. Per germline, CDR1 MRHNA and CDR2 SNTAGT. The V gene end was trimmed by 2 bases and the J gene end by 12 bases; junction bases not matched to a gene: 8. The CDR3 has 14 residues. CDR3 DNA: TGTGCCAGCAGTGACCGGGGCGGGGGGGCGATGCAGTTCTTC. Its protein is CASSDRGGGAMQFF.

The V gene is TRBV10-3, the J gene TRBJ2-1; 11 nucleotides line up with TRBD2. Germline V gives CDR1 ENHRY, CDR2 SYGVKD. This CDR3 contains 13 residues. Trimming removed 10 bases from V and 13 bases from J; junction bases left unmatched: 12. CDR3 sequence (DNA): TGTGCCAGCAGGCCCGCTAGCGGGGGGTCTCAGTTCTTC. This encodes CASRPASGGSQFF.

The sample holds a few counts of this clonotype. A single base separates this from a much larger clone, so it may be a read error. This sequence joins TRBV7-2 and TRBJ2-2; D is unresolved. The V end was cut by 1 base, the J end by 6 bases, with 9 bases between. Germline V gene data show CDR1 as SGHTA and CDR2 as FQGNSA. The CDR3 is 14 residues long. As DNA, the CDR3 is TGTGCCAGCAGCTTAGGGCCCTACGCCGGGGAGCTGTTTTTT. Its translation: CASSLGPYAGELFF.

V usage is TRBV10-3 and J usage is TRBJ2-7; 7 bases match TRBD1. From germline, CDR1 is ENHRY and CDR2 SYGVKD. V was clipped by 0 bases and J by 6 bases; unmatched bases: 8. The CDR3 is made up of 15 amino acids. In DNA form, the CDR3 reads TGTGCCATCAGTGAGTCGACGGCAGGGGGAAGCGAGCAGTACTTC. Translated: CAISESTAGGSEQYF.

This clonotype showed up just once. The CDR3 region is CSADNSGGNNEQFF. For the CDR3, the DNA is TGCAGTGCAGATAATAGCGGGGGAAACAATGAGCAGTTCTTC. V is TRBV20-1 and J is TRBJ2-1; TRBD2 agrees at 9 bases. The CDR3 runs 14 residues. The ends lost 6 bases at V and 5 bases at J; junction bases unmatched: 8. Germline V lookup: CDR1 DFQATT, CDR2 SNEGSKA (reference sequence).

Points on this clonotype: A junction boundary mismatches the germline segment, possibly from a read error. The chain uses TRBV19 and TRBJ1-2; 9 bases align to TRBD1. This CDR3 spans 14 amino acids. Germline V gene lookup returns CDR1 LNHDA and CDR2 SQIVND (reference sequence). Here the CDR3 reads CASTQQGAIYGYAF. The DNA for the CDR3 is TGTGCCAGTACCCAACAGGGGGCGATCTACGGCTACGCCTTC.

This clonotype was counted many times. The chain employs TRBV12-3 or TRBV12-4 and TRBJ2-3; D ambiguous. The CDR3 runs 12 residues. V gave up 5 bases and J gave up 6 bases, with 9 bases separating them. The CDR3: CASSPNSDTQYF. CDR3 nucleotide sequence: TGTGCCAGCAGTCCCAATTCGGATACGCAGTATTTT.

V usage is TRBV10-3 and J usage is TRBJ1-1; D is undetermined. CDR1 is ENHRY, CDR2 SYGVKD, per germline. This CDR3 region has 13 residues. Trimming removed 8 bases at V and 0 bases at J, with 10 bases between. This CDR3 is CAIAPDMNTEAFF. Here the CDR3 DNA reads TGTGCCATCGCCCCAGACATGAACACTGAAGCTTTCTTT.

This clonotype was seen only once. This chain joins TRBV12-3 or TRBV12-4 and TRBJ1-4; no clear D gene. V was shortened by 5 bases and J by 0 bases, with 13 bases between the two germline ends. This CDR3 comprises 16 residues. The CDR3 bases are TGTGCCAGCAGTAGAGACGGTGGTGCAACTAATGAAAAACTGTTTTTT. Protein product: CASSRDGGATNEKLFF.

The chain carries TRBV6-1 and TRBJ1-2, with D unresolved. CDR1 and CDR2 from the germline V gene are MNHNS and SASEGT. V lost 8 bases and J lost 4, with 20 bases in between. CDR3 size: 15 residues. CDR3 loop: CASSPRTDLRYGYTF. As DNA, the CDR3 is TGTGCCAGCTCACCCCGGACGGACCTCCGCTATGGCTACACCTTC.

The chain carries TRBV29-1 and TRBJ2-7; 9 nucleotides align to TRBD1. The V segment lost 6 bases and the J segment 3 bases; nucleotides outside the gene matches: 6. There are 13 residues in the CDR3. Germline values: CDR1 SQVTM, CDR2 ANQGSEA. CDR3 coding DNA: TGCAGCGTCCAGAGGACAGGGGACTACGAGCAGTACTTC. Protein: CSVQRTGDYEQYF.